This T cell receptor (beta chain) was recorded in a study of monozygotic twins with inflammatory bowel disease. The CDR3 length is 15 residues. Germline V gives CDR1 SGHRS, CDR2 YFSETQ. Following a re-call of the 5' RACE reads, TCRdb has one entry per CDR3 protein and lacks DNA. This sample's table has more than 75,000 distinct CDR3 sequences. Sequences were obtained from blood. This chain joins TRBV5-1 and TRBJ1-2; TCRdb proposes TRBD1, but this gene call is untestable without DNA. The receptor was isolated from a human donor with ulcerative colitis or Crohn's disease, or a healthy co-twin of an affected twin (not recorded which). CDR3 protein: CASSLEGVIFHGYTF. The full variable domain, in which reference TRBV5-1 and TRBJ1-2 provide the parts outside the CDR3, is KAGVTQTPRYLIKTRGQQVTLSCSPISGHRSVSWYQQTPGQGLQFLFEYFSETQRNKGNFPGRFSGRQFSNSRSEMNVSTLELGDSALYLCASSLEGVIFHGYTFGSGTRLTVV.